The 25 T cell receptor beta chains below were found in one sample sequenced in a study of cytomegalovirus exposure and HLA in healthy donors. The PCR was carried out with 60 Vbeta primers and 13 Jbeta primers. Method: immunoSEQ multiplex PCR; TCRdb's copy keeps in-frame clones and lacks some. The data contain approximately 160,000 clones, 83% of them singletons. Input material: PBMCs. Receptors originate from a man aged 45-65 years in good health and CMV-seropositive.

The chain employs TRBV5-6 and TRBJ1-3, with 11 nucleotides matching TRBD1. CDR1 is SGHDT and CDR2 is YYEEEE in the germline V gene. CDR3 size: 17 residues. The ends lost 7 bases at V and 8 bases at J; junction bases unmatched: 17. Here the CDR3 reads CASQGEDRGLIEDTIYF. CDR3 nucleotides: TGTGCCAGCCAAGGGGAGGACAGGGGGCTCATAGAAGACACCATATATTTT.

The CDR3 bases are TGCGCCAGCCGTACCGCTAGCGGGGGGGGAGATCGCACAGATACGCAGTATTTT. This codes for CASRTASGGGDRTDTQYF. The rearrangement uses TRBV10-1 and TRBJ2-3; the match to TRBD2 covers 12 bases. Germline V gene lookup returns CDR1 WNHNN and CDR2 SYGVQD (reference sequence). The CDR3 sequence is 18 residues long. V shed 8 bases and J 1 base; nucleotides not matched to a gene: 13.

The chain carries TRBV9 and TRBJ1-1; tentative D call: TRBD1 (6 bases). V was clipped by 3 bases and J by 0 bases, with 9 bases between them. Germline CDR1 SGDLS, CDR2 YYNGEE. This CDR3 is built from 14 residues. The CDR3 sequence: CASSADRMNTEAFF. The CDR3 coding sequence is TGTGCCAGCAGCGCAGACAGGATGAACACTGAAGCTTTCTTT.

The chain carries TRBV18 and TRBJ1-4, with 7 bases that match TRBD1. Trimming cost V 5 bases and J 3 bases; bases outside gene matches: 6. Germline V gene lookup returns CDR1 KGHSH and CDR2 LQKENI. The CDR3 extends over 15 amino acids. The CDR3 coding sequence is TGTGCCAGCTCAGGAAGACAGGGCTCTAATGAAAAACTGTTTTTT. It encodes CASSGRQGSNEKLFF.

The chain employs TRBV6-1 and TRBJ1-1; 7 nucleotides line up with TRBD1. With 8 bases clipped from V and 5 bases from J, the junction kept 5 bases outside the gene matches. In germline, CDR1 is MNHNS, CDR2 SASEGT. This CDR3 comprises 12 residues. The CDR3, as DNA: TGTGCCAGCCGACAGGGTGGTACTGAAGCTTTCTTT. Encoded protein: CASRQGGTEAFF.

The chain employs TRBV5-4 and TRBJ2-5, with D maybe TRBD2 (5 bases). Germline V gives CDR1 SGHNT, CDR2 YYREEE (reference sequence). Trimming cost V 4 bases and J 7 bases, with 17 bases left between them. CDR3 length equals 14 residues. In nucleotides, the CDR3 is TGTGCCAGCAGCGCCGATGGACGGGAAGGGACCCAGTACTTC. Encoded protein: CASSADGREGTQYF.

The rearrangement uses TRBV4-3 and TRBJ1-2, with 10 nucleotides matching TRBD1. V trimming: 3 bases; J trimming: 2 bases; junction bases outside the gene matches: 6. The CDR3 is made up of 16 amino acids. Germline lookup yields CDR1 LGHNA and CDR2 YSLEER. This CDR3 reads CASSHMTGGANYGYTF. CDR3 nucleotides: TGCGCCAGCAGCCACATGACAGGGGGCGCGAACTATGGCTACACCTTC.

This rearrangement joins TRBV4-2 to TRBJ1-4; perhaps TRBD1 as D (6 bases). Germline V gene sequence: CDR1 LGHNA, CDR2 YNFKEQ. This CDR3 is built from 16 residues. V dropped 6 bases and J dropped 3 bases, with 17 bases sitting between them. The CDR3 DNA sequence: TGTGCCAGCAGGCCGGACTCTCAGGGGTCTAATGAAAAACTGTTTTTT. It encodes CASRPDSQGSNEKLFF.

CDR3 coding DNA: TGCGCCAGCAGCTTAGGGGACAGTCTTGGTCAGCCCCAGCATTTT. Translated: CASSLGDSLGQPQHF. The chain joins TRBV5-1 to TRBJ1-5; 7 nucleotides line up with TRBD1. The CDR3 length is 15 residues. From germline, CDR1 is SGHRS and CDR2 YFSETQ. V gave up 2 bases and J gave up 6 bases; unmatched junction bases: 8.

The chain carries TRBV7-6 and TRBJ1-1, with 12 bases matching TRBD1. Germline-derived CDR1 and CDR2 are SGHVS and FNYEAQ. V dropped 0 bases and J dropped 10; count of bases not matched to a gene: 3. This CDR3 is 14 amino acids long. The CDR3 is CASSLAGQGARAFF. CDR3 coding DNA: TGTGCCAGCAGCTTAGCGGGACAGGGGGCGAGAGCTTTCTTT.

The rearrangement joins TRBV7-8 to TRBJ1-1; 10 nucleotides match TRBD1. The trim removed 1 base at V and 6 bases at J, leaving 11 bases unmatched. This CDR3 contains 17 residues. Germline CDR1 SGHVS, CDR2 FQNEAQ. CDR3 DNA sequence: TGTGCCAGCAGCTTAGGGACAGGGGGAAACATGGTGGCTGAAGCTTTCTTT. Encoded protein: CASSLGTGGNMVAEAFF.

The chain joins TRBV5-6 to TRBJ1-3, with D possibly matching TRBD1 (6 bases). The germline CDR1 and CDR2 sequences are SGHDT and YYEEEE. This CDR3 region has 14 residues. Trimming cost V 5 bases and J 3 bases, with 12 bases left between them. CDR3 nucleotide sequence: TGTGCCAGCAGGGAGACGACAGGTGGAAACACCATATATTTT. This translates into CASRETTGGNTIYF.

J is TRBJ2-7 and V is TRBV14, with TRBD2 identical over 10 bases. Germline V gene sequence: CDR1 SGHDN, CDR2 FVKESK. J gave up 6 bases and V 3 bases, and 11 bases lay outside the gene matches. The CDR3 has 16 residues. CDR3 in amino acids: CASSHGLAGVLREQYF. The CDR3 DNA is TGTGCCAGCAGCCATGGGCTAGCGGGAGTCCTCCGCGAGCAGTACTTC.

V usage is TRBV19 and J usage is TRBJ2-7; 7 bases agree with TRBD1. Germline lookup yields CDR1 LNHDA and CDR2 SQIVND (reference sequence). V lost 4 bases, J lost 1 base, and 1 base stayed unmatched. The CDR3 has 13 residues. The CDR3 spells CASSTTGSYEQYF. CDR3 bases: TGTGCCAGTAGTACGACAGGGTCCTACGAGCAGTACTTC. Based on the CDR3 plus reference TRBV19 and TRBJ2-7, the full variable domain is DGGITQSPKYLFRKEGQNVTLSCEQNLNHDAMYWYRQDPGQGLRLIYYSQIVNDFQKGDIAEGYSVSREKKESFPLTVTSAQKNPTAFYLCASSTTGSYEQYFGPGTRLTVT.

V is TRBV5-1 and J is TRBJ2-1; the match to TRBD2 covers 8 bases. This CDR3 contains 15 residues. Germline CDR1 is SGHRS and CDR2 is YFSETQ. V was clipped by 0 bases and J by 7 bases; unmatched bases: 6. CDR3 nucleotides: TGCGCCAGCAGCTTGGGAGCGGGAGAGTGGAATGAGCAGTTCTTC. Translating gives CASSLGAGEWNEQFF.

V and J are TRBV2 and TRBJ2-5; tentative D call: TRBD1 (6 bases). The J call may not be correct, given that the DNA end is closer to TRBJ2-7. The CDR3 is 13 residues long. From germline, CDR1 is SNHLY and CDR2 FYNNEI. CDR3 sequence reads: CASIFSQGYEQYF. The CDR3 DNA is TGTGCCAGCATATTTTCTCAGGGGTACGAGCAGTACTTC.

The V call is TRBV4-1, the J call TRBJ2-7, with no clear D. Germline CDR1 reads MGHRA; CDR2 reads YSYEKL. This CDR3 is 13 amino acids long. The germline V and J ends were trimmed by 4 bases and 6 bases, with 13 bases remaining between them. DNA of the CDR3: TGCGCCAGCAGCCCCCGCCTGAGAAGCGAGCAGTACTTC. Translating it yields CASSPRLRSEQYF.

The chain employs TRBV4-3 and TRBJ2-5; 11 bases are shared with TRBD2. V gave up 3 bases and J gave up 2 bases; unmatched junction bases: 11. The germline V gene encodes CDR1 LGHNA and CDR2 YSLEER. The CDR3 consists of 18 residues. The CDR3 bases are TGCGCCAGCAGCCAGGCTAGCGGGGGGCCCTTAAGTCAAGAGACCCAGTACTTC. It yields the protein CASSQASGGPLSQETQYF.

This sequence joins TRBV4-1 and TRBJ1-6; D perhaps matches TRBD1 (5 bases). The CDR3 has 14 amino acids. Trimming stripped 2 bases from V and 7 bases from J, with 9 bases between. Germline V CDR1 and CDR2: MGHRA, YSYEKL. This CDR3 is CASSQQGLNSPLHF. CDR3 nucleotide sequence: TGCGCCAGCAGCCAACAGGGATTAAATTCACCCCTCCACTTT.

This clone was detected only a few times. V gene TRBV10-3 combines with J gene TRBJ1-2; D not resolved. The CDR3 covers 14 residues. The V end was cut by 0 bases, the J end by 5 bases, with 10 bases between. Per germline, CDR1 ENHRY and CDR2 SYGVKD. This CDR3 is CAISESGERYGYTF. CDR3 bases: TGTGCCATCAGTGAGTCCGGGGAAAGGTATGGCTACACCTTC.

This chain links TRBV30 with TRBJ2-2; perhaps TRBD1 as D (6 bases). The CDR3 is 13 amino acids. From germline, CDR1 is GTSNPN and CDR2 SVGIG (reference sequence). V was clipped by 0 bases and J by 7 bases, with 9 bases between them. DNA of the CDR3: TGTGCCTGGAGTGTCAGGGGTGGCGGGGAGCTGTTTTTT. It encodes CAWSVRGGGELFF.

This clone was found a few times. CDR3 in DNA: TGCGCCAGCAGCCACGAAATAGCTCTGCCCTACAATGAGCAGTTCTTC. Translated: CASSHEIALPYNEQFF. This sequence joins TRBV4-1 and TRBJ2-1; D call uncertain. CDR3 length equals 16 residues. Germline V gene sequence: CDR1 MGHRA, CDR2 YSYEKL. The ends were cut back, 3 bases at V and 2 bases at J, with 14 bases in the middle.

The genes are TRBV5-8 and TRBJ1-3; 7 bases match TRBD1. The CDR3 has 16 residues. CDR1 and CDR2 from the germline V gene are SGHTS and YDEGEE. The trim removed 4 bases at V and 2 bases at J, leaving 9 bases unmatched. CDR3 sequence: CASSRLTGATGNTIYF. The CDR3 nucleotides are TGTGCCAGCAGCCGACTCACAGGGGCAACTGGAAACACCATATATTTT.

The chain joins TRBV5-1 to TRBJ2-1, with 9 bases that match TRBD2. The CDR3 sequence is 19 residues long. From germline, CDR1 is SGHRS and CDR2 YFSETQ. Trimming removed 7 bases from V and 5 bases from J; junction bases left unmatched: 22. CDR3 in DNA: TGCGCCAGCGGACAAAAAGCGGGAGGACCGTTGCGGGTGGACAATGAGCAGTTCTTC. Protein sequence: CASGQKAGGPLRVDNEQFF. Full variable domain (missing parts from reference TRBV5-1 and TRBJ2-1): KAGVTQTPRYLIKTRGQQVTLSCSPISGHRSVSWYQQTPGQGLQFLFEYFSETQRNKGNFPGRFSGRQFSNSRSEMNVSTLELGDSALYLCASGQKAGGPLRVDNEQFFGPGTRLTVL.

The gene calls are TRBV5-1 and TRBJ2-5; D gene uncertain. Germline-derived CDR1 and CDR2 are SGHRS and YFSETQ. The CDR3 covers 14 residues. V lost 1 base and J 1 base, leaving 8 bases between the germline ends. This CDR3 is CASSLISPQETQYF. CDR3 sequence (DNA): TGCGCCAGCAGCTTGATTAGTCCCCAAGAGACCCAGTACTTC.